This T cell receptor (beta chain) was recorded in a study of blood T cell repertoires in COVID-19. Enrollees, 18 to 89 years old, lived in around 23 US areas. J lost 2 bases, V lost 1 base, and 10 bases had no gene match. The CDR3 extends over 16 amino acids. Germline V gene sequence: CDR1 GTSNPN, CDR2 SVGIG (reference sequence). Profiled with immunoSEQ multiplex PCR; TCRdb holds only in-frame clones, not every one. The sample carries some 190,000 clones, 80% recorded once. The sequence came from a man in his sixties who had been exposed to COVID-19. The source material was PBMCs or T cells enriched from blood (not recorded which). The J gene is TRBJ2-5, the V gene TRBV30, with 7 nucleotides matching TRBD1. Here the CDR3 DNA reads TGTGCCTGGAGTGCCGACCCCGGGACAGCGCAAGAGACCCAGTACTTC. Protein sequence: CAWSADPGTAQETQYF.